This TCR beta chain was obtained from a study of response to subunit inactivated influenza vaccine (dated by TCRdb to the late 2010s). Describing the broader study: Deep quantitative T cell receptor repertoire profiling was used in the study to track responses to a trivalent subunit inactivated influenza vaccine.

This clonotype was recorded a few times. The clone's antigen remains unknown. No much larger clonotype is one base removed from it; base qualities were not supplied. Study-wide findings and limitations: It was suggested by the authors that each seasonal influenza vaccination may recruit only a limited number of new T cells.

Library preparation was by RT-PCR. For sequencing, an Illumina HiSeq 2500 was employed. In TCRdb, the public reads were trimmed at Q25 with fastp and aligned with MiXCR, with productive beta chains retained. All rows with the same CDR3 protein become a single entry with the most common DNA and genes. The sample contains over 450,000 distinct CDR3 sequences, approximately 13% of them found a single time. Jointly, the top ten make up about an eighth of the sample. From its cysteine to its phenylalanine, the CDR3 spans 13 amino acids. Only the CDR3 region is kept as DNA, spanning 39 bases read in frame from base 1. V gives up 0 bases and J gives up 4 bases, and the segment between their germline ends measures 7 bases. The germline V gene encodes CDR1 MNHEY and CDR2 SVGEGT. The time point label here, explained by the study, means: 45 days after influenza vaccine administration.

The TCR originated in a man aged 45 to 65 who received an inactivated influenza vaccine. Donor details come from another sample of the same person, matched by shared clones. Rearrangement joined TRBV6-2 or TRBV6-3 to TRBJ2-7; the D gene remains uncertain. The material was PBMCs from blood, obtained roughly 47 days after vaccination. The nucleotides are TGTGCCAGCAGTTACTCCAGGTTATACGAGCAGTACTTC. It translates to CASSYSRLYEQYF.